This T cell receptor beta chain appears in the sequencing data of a study of T-cell memory formation after mild COVID-19. TCRdb re-derived calls from the 5' RACE reads in MiXCR, one entry per CDR3 protein. The sample has 300,000 to 400,000 distinct CDR3 sequences; approximately 13% are singletons. This clonotype showed up just a few times. The receptor comes from a man younger than 35 who had mild COVID-19 (a few samples of this study predate the infection). Cell type and time point are not known. Material: PBMCs or a T cell subset sorted from them (not recorded which).

The CDR3 loop is CASSSTGPKQYF. For the CDR3, the DNA is TGTGCCAGCAGCTCAACAGGGCCCAAGCAGTACTTC. The rearrangement uses TRBV7-2 and TRBJ2-7; D may be TRBD1 (6 bases). Per germline, CDR1 SGHTA and CDR2 FQGNSA. The length of the CDR3 is 12 residues. V gave up 4 bases and J gave up 8 bases, with 12 bases separating them. Full variable domain (outside the CDR3, taken from reference TRBV7-2 and TRBJ2-7): GAGVSQSPSNKVTEKGKDVELRCDPISGHTALYWYRQSLGQGLEFLIYFQGNSAPDKSGLPSDRFSAERTGGSVSTLTIQRTQQEDSAVYLCASSSTGPKQYFGPGTRLTVT.